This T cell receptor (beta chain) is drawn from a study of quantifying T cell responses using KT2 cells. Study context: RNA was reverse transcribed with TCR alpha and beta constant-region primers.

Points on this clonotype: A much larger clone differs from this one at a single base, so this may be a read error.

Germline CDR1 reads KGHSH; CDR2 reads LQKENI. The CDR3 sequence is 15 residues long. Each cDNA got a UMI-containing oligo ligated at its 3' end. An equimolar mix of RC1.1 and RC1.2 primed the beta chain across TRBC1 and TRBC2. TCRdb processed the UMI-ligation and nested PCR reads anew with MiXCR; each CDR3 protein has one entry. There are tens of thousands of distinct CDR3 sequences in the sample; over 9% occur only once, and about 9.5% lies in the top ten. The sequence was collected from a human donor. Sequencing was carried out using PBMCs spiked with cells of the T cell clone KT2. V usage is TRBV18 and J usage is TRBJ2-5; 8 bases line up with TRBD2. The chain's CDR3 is CATSPRAGGQETQYF. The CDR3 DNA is TGTGCCACCTCACCACGCGCGGGGGGACAAGAGACCCAGTACTTC.